This passage covers 27 T cell receptor beta chains from one sample sequenced in a study of T cells in localized non-small cell lung cancer. This table comes from immunoSEQ multiplex PCR, and its TCRdb copy is limited to in-frame clones, with some not included. In the table there are approximately 52,000 clones, about nine tenths of which are singletons. Specimen: peripheral blood, collected before any cancer treatment. The receptors stem from a male donor at least 60 years old with stage III squamous cell lung carcinoma.

The CDR3 loop is CASRTGTTSTGELFF. The CDR3 nucleotides are TGTGCCAGCAGGACCGGGACTACCTCCACCGGGGAGCTGTTTTTT. The chain links TRBV2 to TRBJ2-2, with TRBD2 identical over 7 bases. Unmatched junction bases numbered 8, after V lost 6 bases and J lost 4 bases. The V gene's germline CDR1 is SNHLY and CDR2 FYNNEI. This CDR3 has 15 amino acids.

The chain couples TRBV5-1 to TRBJ2-3, with a tentative D call TRBD2 (6 bases). The length of the CDR3 is 14 residues. Germline lookup yields CDR1 SGHRS and CDR2 YFSETQ. V gave up 9 bases and J gave up 6 bases, with 20 bases separating them. The CDR3 spells CATAEDPRGDTQYF. CDR3 sequence (DNA): TGCGCCACCGCGGAAGACCCACGGGGGGATACGCAGTATTTT.

The chain uses TRBV28 and TRBJ2-1, with a tentative D call TRBD1 (6 bases). The V end was cut by 7 bases, the J end by 0 bases, with 7 bases between. Per the germline V gene, CDR1 is MDHEN and CDR2 is SYDVKM. The CDR3 is made up of 13 amino acids. The chain's CDR3 is CASTDSSYNEQFF. The DNA for the CDR3 is TGTGCCAGCACGGACAGCTCCTACAATGAGCAGTTCTTC.

The chain uses TRBV7-9 and TRBJ2-7, with D maybe TRBD1 (6 bases). Germline CDR1 SEHNR, CDR2 FQNEAQ (reference sequence). Trimming left V 5 bases short and J 3 bases short, with 17 bases between. This CDR3 has 15 residues. Here the CDR3 DNA reads TGTGCCAGCAGCCCAAACACAGGGCCAGACTACGAGCAGTACTTC. Its translation: CASSPNTGPDYEQYF.

In its sample, this clone was seen a few times. The DNA of the CDR3 is TGTGCCAGTAGAGGCACGGTTTCATCTGAAGCTTTCTTT. It translates to CASRGTVSSEAFF. V usage is TRBV19 and J usage is TRBJ1-1; D unresolved. The CDR3 totals 13 residues. V lost 6 bases and J 6 bases, leaving 14 bases between the germline ends. Per the germline V gene, CDR1 is LNHDA and CDR2 is SQIVND (reference sequence).

The chain employs TRBV7-2 and TRBJ1-4; D gene unclear. This CDR3 has 14 residues. Trimming shortened V by 5 bases and J by 7 bases, and 14 bases separated the two germline ends. CDR1 is SGHTA, CDR2 FQGNSA, per germline. CDR3 nucleotides: TGTGCCAGCAGCCAGAATGTAGTGGGTGAAAAACTGTTTTTT. Protein: CASSQNVVGEKLFF.

This rearrangement joins TRBV4-2 to TRBJ2-1; D tentatively fits TRBD1 or TRBD2 (7 bases each). The germline gives CDR1 LGHNA, CDR2 YNFKEQ. The V end was cut by 0 bases, the J end by 14 bases, with 20 bases between. The CDR3 runs 15 residues. CDR3 sequence: CASSQDRGGDMTEFF. CDR3 nucleotide sequence: TGTGCCAGCAGCCAAGACAGGGGGGGGGACATGACGGAGTTCTTC.

V and J are TRBV5-1 and TRBJ1-6; TRBD1 agrees at 7 bases. CDR3 length: 13 amino acids. Losses at the gene ends were 7 bases for V and 11 bases for J; bases not matched to a gene: 9. CDR1 is SGHRS, CDR2 YFSETQ, per germline. The CDR3 bases are TGCGCCAGCCGGGGACAGCTTGGGACACCCCTCCACTTT. Its protein product is CASRGQLGTPLHF.

The V and J genes are TRBV19 and TRBJ1-1, with TRBD1 identical over 7 bases. This CDR3 spans 14 amino acids. The germline CDR1 and CDR2 sequences are LNHDA and SQIVND (reference sequence). Trimming cost V 2 bases and J 5 bases; bases outside gene matches: 5. The chain's CDR3 is CASSITGARTEAFF. CDR3 sequence (DNA): TGTGCCAGTAGTATAACAGGGGCGCGGACTGAAGCTTTCTTT.

The V gene is TRBV19, the J gene TRBJ1-1, with a tentative D call TRBD1 (6 bases). The V end was cut by 6 bases, the J end by 0 bases, with 11 bases between. The CDR3 length is 14 residues. Germline CDR1 is LNHDA and CDR2 is SQIVND (reference sequence). The CDR3 loop reads CASSGGQLNTEAFF. The CDR3 nucleotides are TGTGCCAGTAGCGGGGGGCAGTTGAACACTGAAGCTTTCTTT.

This chain joins TRBV5-4 and TRBJ1-1, with 8 bases aligning to TRBD1. The J segment lost 1 base and the V segment lost 4 bases, leaving 3 bases of the junction unmatched. Per germline, CDR1 SGHNT and CDR2 YYREEE (reference sequence). The CDR3 is made up of 14 amino acids. The CDR3: CASSKGQENTEAFF. Here the CDR3 DNA reads TGTGCCAGCAGCAAGGGACAGGAGAACACTGAAGCTTTCTTT. Together with reference TRBV5-4 and TRBJ1-1, the CDR3 gives the full variable domain: ETGVTQSPTHLIKTRGQQVTLRCSSQSGHNTVSWYQQALGQGPQFIFQYYREEENGRGNFPPRFSGLQFPNYSSELNVNALELDDSALYLCASSKGQENTEAFFGQGTRLTVV.

V is TRBV7-3 and J is TRBJ2-7; D gene uncertain. Trimming removed 2 bases at V and 6 bases at J, with 14 bases between. The CDR3 runs 14 residues. Germline lookup yields CDR1 SGHTA and CDR2 FQGTGA. The DNA for the CDR3 is TGTGCCAGCAGCTTAGGTGGCGGTTACTCCGAGCAGTACTTC. The encoded protein is CASSLGGGYSEQYF.

The rearrangement joins TRBV6-5 to TRBJ1-2; 8 bases fit TRBD1. Per the germline V gene, CDR1 is MNHEY and CDR2 is SVGAGI. This CDR3 has 14 residues. Trimming took 6 bases from V and 2 from J; bases not matched to a gene: 5. CDR3 protein: CASRGTGGNYGYTF. The DNA for the CDR3 is TGTGCCAGCAGGGGGACAGGTGGGAACTATGGCTACACCTTC.

V and J are TRBV6-4 and TRBJ2-1; 7 bases align to TRBD1. This CDR3 spans 12 amino acids. Germline CDR1 MRHNA, CDR2 SNTAGT. The trim removed 4 bases at V and 10 bases at J, leaving 4 bases unmatched. The CDR3 loop is CASSGSGGEQFF. In DNA form, the CDR3 reads TGTGCCAGCAGTGGATCAGGGGGAGAGCAGTTCTTC.

The rearrangement links TRBV2 to TRBJ1-5; 8 nucleotides line up with TRBD1. V was clipped by 4 bases and J by 6 bases; unmatched bases: 8. The V gene's germline CDR1 is SNHLY and CDR2 FYNNEI. The CDR3 runs to 15 residues. CDR3 in amino acids: CASSGTGRLIQPQHF. CDR3 bases: TGTGCCAGCAGTGGGACAGGGAGGTTGATTCAGCCCCAGCATTTT.

V usage is TRBV18 and J usage is TRBJ2-3, with D perhaps TRBD2 (5 bases). CDR3 length equals 13 residues. V was cut by 2 bases and J by 4 bases, with 7 bases left in between. Germline V gene lookup returns CDR1 KGHSH and CDR2 LQKENI. CDR3 nucleotide sequence: TGTGCCAGCTCACCAAGGGAGCCAGATACGCAGTATTTT. Amino acid sequence: CASSPREPDTQYF.

V gene TRBV6-5 combines with J gene TRBJ1-6, with a tentative D call TRBD1 (6 bases). The CDR3 has 15 amino acids. V lost 5 bases and J lost 9, with 17 bases in between. Germline assignment: CDR1 MNHEY and CDR2 SVGAGI. CDR3: CASSDWTVDGSPLHF. The CDR3 DNA follows: TGTGCCAGCAGTGACTGGACAGTTGACGGTTCACCCCTCCACTTT.

Only a few counts were recorded for this clone. The chain couples TRBV28 to TRBJ1-1; D uncertain. Germline CDR1 reads MDHEN; CDR2 reads SYDVKM. This CDR3 has 13 amino acids. Deletions cut 4 bases from V and 12 bases from J, with 18 bases between. CDR3 coding DNA: TGTGCCAGCAGTTCGCCGGGGTCCCAAGGAACTTTCTTT. It is translated as CASSSPGSQGTFF.

The V and J genes are TRBV27 and TRBJ2-3; 12 bases align to TRBD2. Germline trimming cut 4 bases from V and 10 bases from J; bases unmatched to any gene: 9. The germline gives CDR1 MNHEY, CDR2 SMNVEV (reference sequence). The CDR3 is 15 amino acids. DNA for the CDR3: TGTGCCAGCAGTTCGGGACTAGCGGGCCGGGCGGCGCAGTATTTT. Translated: CASSSGLAGRAAQYF.

This chain connects TRBV7-2 to TRBJ1-5; D is undetermined. In germline, CDR1 is SGHTA, CDR2 FQGNSA. The ends were cut back, 3 bases at V and 3 bases at J, with 6 bases in the middle. The CDR3 runs to 13 residues. CDR3 loop: CASSFSLNQPQHF. CDR3 nucleotide sequence: TGTGCCAGCAGCTTCTCCCTCAATCAGCCCCAGCATTTT.

The chain is built from TRBV9 and TRBJ1-1; unclear D gene. This CDR3 has 15 amino acids. Trimming shortened V by 3 bases and J by 0 bases, and 12 bases separated the two germline ends. Germline V CDR1 and CDR2: SGDLS, YYNGEE. CDR3 sequence (DNA): TGTGCCAGCAGCGAGGGCCATAGCATGAACACTGAAGCTTTCTTT. Translated: CASSEGHSMNTEAFF.

A single count supports this clone. This chain joins TRBV6-1 and TRBJ1-2, with 7 bases aligning to TRBD1. The germline V gene encodes CDR1 MNHNS and CDR2 SASEGT. The CDR3 is 16 amino acids. The J segment lost 3 bases and the V segment lost 2 bases, leaving 9 bases of the junction unmatched. This CDR3 reads CASSERSTGLDYGYTF. The CDR3 DNA reads TGTGCCAGCAGTGAAAGATCGACAGGGCTAGACTATGGCTACACCTTC.

The chain has TRBV28 and TRBJ1-2; D gene uncertain. Per germline, CDR1 MDHEN and CDR2 SYDVKM. Between the trimmed V and J ends, which lost 11 bases and 0 bases, there was a span of 7 bases. The CDR3 totals 11 residues. The CDR3 sequence: CAVESNYGYTF. The CDR3 DNA follows: TGTGCCGTGGAGTCTAACTATGGCTACACCTTC.

J is TRBJ1-3 and V is TRBV2, with a tentative D call TRBD1 (6 bases). The CDR3 contains 15 residues. CDR1 and CDR2 from the germline V gene are SNHLY and FYNNEI. V lost 11 bases and J 2 bases, leaving 19 bases between the germline ends. CDR3 DNA: TGTGCCTCCCAGGACAGCCCTGGGACTGGAAACACCATATATTTT. Translation gives CASQDSPGTGNTIYF.

The V and J genes are TRBV7-2 and TRBJ2-7, with TRBD1 identical over 10 bases. Germline V gene sequence: CDR1 SGHTA, CDR2 FQGNSA. The V segment lost 5 bases and the J segment 4 bases; nucleotides outside the gene matches: 8. The CDR3 has 15 amino acids. CDR3: CASSKETGGDYEQYF. The CDR3 DNA reads as TGTGCCAGCAGCAAAGAGACAGGGGGCGATTACGAGCAGTACTTC.

This chain links TRBV2 with TRBJ1-2, with 11 bases identical to TRBD1. This CDR3 has 15 amino acids. Unmatched junction bases numbered 4, after V lost 1 base and J lost 6 bases. CDR1 is SNHLY, CDR2 FYNNEI, per germline. The CDR3 nucleotides read TGTGCCAGCAGTGAAGTGGGACAGGGGGGTCATGGCTACACCTTC. This codes for CASSEVGQGGHGYTF.

This sequence joins TRBV5-5 and TRBJ1-1, with TRBD1 matching 7 bases. Germline values: CDR1 SGHKS, CDR2 YYEKEE (reference sequence). The CDR3 is made up of 15 amino acids. V trimming: 6 bases; J trimming: 6 bases; junction bases outside the gene matches: 14. In DNA form, the CDR3 reads TGTGCCAGCAACGGACAGGAGACCTTAGGCGCTGAAGCTTTCTTT. It codes for CASNGQETLGAEAFF.